This TCR beta chain derives from a study of siplizumab effects on memory and regulatory T cells. Study-level results: Phenotypic classification as naive or memory proved unattainable for roughly 80-96% of proliferating CD4+ or CD8+ clones. Mappable alloreactive CD4+ clones averaged approximately 67% Treg-derived with siplizumab versus 26.9% in controls. Significant reduction of alloreactive sequences traceable to unstimulated CD4+ memory cells was observed with siplizumab. In unstimulated cells, naive T cells appeared more diverse than memory T cells and seemed major alloresponse contributors.

Profiling relied on immunoSEQ multiplex PCR, and the TCRdb table lists in-frame clones only, not all of them. Seen here are under 110,000 clones, over 90% observed once, and the top ten hold more than 10%. With regard to this clone: The target antigen is unknown.

V lost 0 bases to trimming and J lost 3 bases; unmatched junction nucleotides: 3. The CDR3 covers 15 residues. The germline gives CDR1 SGHRS, CDR2 YFSETQ. Material: non-Treg CD4+ T cells sorted from blood. The gene calls are TRBV5-1 and TRBJ2-1, with 7 bases aligning to TRBD2. The sequence derives from a human donor in good health. The CDR3 spells CASSLGASGYNEQFF. The CDR3 coding sequence is TGCGCCAGCAGCTTGGGGGCTAGCGGCTACAATGAGCAGTTCTTC.